Presented here are 21 T cell receptor beta chains from one specimen sequenced in a study of shared clonotypes between healthy human individuals. Sequenced by immunoSEQ multiplex PCR; TCRdb stores in-frame clones only, minus some. The data hold around 1.9 million clones, with 90% to 95% observed a single time. CD8 cells classed as naive were CD45RO-negative and positively selected for CCR7, excluding terminally differentiated effector memory CD45RA+ cells. Sequenced sample: naive CD8+ T cells from PBMCs. Receptor source: a man aged 18-30 years in good health. Some clones in this sample may be carry-over from other donors' samples.

V is TRBV28 and J is TRBJ1-2; TRBD1 aligns across 10 bases. J gave up 8 bases and V 5 bases, and 8 bases lay outside the gene matches. This CDR3 is built from 14 residues. From germline, CDR1 is MDHEN and CDR2 SYDVKM. The CDR3 here is CASSASTGGWGYTF. The CDR3 DNA is TGTGCCAGCAGTGCTTCGACAGGGGGCTGGGGCTACACCTTC.

The chain uses TRBV7-9 and TRBJ1-2; the D is unclear. V was clipped by 3 bases and J by 1 base, with 12 bases between them. This CDR3 contains 15 residues. From germline, CDR1 is SEHNR and CDR2 FQNEAQ (reference sequence). CDR3 amino acids: CASSFLNRFNYGYTF. CDR3 nucleotide sequence: TGTGCCAGCAGCTTTTTGAACAGATTTAACTATGGCTACACCTTC.

Worth noting for this clone: Other DNA sequences within the sample encode an identical CDR3. The genes are TRBV7-9 and TRBJ2-3, with D tentatively TRBD1 or TRBD2 (5 bases each). The V and J ends lost 5 bases and 1 base respectively, with 13 bases between them. The CDR3 has 15 amino acids. Germline V gene data show CDR1 as SEHNR and CDR2 as FQNEAQ (reference sequence). The chain's CDR3 is CASSDGTGGTDTQYF. The CDR3 DNA sequence: TGTGCCAGCAGCGATGGGACCGGCGGCACAGATACGCAGTATTTT.

The V and J genes are TRBV6-6 and TRBJ1-1; D is uncertain. Germline V CDR1 and CDR2: MNHNY, SVGAGI (reference sequence). The V end was cut by 2 bases, the J end by 7 bases, with 14 bases between. The CDR3 covers 14 residues. CDR3 bases: TGTGCCAGCAGTTACCAGAGGGAGGGCATTGAAGCTTTCTTT. Translating it yields CASSYQREGIEAFF.

The rearrangement uses TRBV10-1 and TRBJ2-2; 10 bases align to TRBD1. There are 14 residues in the CDR3. Germline CDR1 is WNHNN and CDR2 is SYGVQD (reference sequence). J was trimmed by 7 bases and V by 8 bases; bases with no gene match: 7. The CDR3 reads CASSGTGVHGELFF. CDR3 sequence (DNA): TGCGCCAGCTCCGGGACAGGGGTTCACGGGGAGCTGTTTTTT.

The J gene is TRBJ1-1, the V gene TRBV5-1; D unresolved. V lost 4 bases to trimming and J lost 5 bases, with 9 bases between them. This CDR3 comprises 12 residues. The germline V gene has CDR1 SGHRS and CDR2 YFSETQ. The CDR3 region is CASSQSSTEAFF. The CDR3 bases are TGCGCCAGCAGCCAGTCGTCGACTGAAGCTTTCTTT.

The J gene is TRBJ2-1, the V gene TRBV7-8; 11 bases fit TRBD2. Germline CDR1 SGHVS, CDR2 FQNEAQ. With V trimmed by 7 bases and J by 10 bases, 12 bases remained unmatched. CDR3 length equals 15 residues. DNA for the CDR3: TGTGCCAGCACCGAACTAGCGGGAGTGGTTGACGAGCAGTTCTTC. Residues: CASTELAGVVDEQFF.

This sequence joins TRBV15 and TRBJ2-2; D unclear. The CDR3 length is 11 residues. Per germline, CDR1 LNHNV and CDR2 YYDKDF (reference sequence). The V end lost 4 bases, the J end lost 4 bases, and 1 base lay between the germline ends. Here the CDR3 DNA reads TGTGCCACCAGCACCACCGGGGAGCTGTTTTTT. The encoded protein is CATSTTGELFF.

V and J are TRBV9 and TRBJ1-5; 7 nucleotides agree with TRBD1. The CDR3 is 14 amino acids. Per the germline V gene, CDR1 is SGDLS and CDR2 is YYNGEE. Trimming cost V 8 bases and J 2 bases; bases outside gene matches: 7. CDR3: CASSGGDGNQPQHF. Here the CDR3 DNA reads TGTGCCAGTTCAGGGGGGGACGGCAATCAGCCCCAGCATTTT.

V is TRBV4-1 and J is TRBJ2-1; 7 nucleotides match TRBD2. Per the germline V gene, CDR1 is MGHRA and CDR2 is YSYEKL. V dropped 4 bases and J dropped 6; count of bases not matched to a gene: 9. CDR3 length: 15 residues. CDR3: CASSLRASGRNEQFF. The CDR3 DNA reads TGCGCCAGCAGCCTCAGGGCTAGCGGTCGCAATGAGCAGTTCTTC.

The rearrangement uses TRBV6-5 and TRBJ1-2; a possible D gene is TRBD1 (6 bases). Germline CDR1 reads MNHEY; CDR2 reads SVGAGI. V dropped 3 bases and J dropped 6 bases, with 8 bases sitting between them. The CDR3 contains 12 residues. The DNA of the CDR3 is TGTGCCAGCAGTTATCCAGGGGATGGCTACACCTTC. The encoded protein is CASSYPGDGYTF.

As to this clone: The sample contains more than one DNA sequence encoding this CDR3. V usage is TRBV2 and J usage is TRBJ2-2; D gene uncertain. Trimming stripped 3 bases from V and 6 bases from J, with 8 bases between. Germline assignment: CDR1 SNHLY and CDR2 FYNNEI. The CDR3 runs to 13 residues. The CDR3, as DNA: TGTGCCAGCAGTGAGGAGATGGCCGGGGAGCTGTTTTTT. It codes for CASSEEMAGELFF.

The chain joins TRBV28 to TRBJ2-5; D ambiguous. Germline CDR1 MDHEN, CDR2 SYDVKM. This CDR3 has 14 amino acids. V gave up 3 bases and J gave up 5 bases, with 13 bases separating them. The CDR3 protein is CASSFTRYPETQYF. Written as DNA, the CDR3 is TGTGCCAGCAGTTTCACGAGGTACCCGGAGACCCAGTACTTC.

The CDR3 reads CASSATGELFF. As DNA, the CDR3 is TGCGCCAGCAGCGCCACCGGGGAGCTGTTTTTT. V and J are TRBV5-1 and TRBJ2-2; no clear D gene. V shed 4 bases and J shed 4 bases, with 2 bases lying between them. The CDR3 has 11 amino acids. Germline lookup yields CDR1 SGHRS and CDR2 YFSETQ.

The gene calls are TRBV7-6 and TRBJ2-3; no reliable D call. With 6 bases removed from V and 6 bases from J, the gap between germline ends came to 10 bases. CDR1 is SGHVS, CDR2 FNYEAQ, per germline. This CDR3 is 12 amino acids long. The CDR3 is CASSPAGDTQYF. CDR3 DNA: TGTGCCAGCAGTCCCGCCGGGGATACGCAGTATTTT. Looking up the rest from reference TRBV7-6 and TRBJ2-3 gives the full variable domain: GAGVSQSPRYKVTKRGQDVALRCDPISGHVSLYWYRQALGQGPEFLTYFNYEAQQDKSGLPNDRFSAERPEGSISTLTIQRTEQRDSAMYRCASSPAGDTQYFGPGTRLTVL.

V is TRBV28 and J is TRBJ2-1; D call uncertain. The germline V gene encodes CDR1 MDHEN and CDR2 SYDVKM. This CDR3 has 14 residues. Trimming removed 3 bases at V and 6 bases at J, with 12 bases between. CDR3 protein: CASSFGDLRNEQFF. The CDR3 DNA reads as TGTGCCAGCAGTTTTGGTGACCTGCGCAATGAGCAGTTCTTC.

The CDR3 nucleotides are TGTGCCAGCAGCGCGACAGACATGAACACTGAAGCTTTCTTT. Translation gives CASSATDMNTEAFF. V and J are TRBV9 and TRBJ1-1, with TRBD1 as a possible D gene (5 bases). CDR3 length equals 14 residues. V was clipped by 3 bases and J by 0 bases, with 9 bases between them. The V gene's germline CDR1 is SGDLS and CDR2 YYNGEE.

This clone was recorded only once. The chain joins TRBV6-1 to TRBJ2-1; the D is unclear. Trimming removed 3 bases from V and 0 bases from J, with 9 bases in between. The CDR3 is 15 amino acids. CDR1 and CDR2 (germline): MNHNS, SASEGT. The CDR3 region has the DNA TGTGCCAGCAGTGAGCCCAGCGTCTCCTACAATGAGCAGTTCTTC. Translation: CASSEPSVSYNEQFF.

This clone was recorded only once. The J gene is TRBJ1-2, the V gene TRBV5-6; the D is unclear. Germline V lookup: CDR1 SGHDT, CDR2 YYEEEE. CDR3 length: 15 amino acids. The V gene lost 0 bases and the J gene lost 4 bases, with 13 bases spanning the gap. The chain's CDR3 is CASSLDREGRYGYTF. In nucleotides, the CDR3 is TGTGCCAGCAGCTTGGACAGAGAGGGTCGCTATGGCTACACCTTC.

The chain joins TRBV7-8 to TRBJ1-2; 9 positions agree with TRBD1. The CDR3 loop spans 14 amino acids. Trimming took 4 bases from V and 5 from J; bases not matched to a gene: 5. The V gene's germline CDR1 is SGHVS and CDR2 FQNEAQ. In nucleotides, the CDR3 is TGTGCCAGCAGCTACGGGACAGGGTGGTATGGCTACACCTTC. Encoded protein: CASSYGTGWYGYTF.

The gene calls are TRBV13 and TRBJ1-2; possible D gene TRBD1, 6 bases. The germline gives CDR1 PRHDT, CDR2 FYEKMQ (reference sequence). V was pared by 5 bases and J by 3 bases, with 19 bases between. The CDR3 is 16 residues long. The CDR3 region is CASSTTGSGKDYGYTF. In DNA, the CDR3 is TGTGCCAGCAGCACTACAGGGTCGGGTAAGGACTATGGCTACACCTTC.